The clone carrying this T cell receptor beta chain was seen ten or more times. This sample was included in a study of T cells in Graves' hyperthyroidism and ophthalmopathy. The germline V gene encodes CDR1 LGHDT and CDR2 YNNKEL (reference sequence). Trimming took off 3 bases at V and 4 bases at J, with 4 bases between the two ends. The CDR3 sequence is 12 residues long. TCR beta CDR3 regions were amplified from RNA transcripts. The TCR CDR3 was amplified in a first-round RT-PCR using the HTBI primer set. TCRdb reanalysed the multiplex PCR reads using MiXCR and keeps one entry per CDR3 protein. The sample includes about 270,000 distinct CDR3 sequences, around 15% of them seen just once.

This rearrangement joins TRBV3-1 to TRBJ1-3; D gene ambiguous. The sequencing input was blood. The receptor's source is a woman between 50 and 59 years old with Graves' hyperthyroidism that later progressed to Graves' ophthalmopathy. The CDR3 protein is CASSHEGNTIYF. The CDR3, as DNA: TGTGCCAGCAGCCATGAAGGAAACACCATATATTTT.